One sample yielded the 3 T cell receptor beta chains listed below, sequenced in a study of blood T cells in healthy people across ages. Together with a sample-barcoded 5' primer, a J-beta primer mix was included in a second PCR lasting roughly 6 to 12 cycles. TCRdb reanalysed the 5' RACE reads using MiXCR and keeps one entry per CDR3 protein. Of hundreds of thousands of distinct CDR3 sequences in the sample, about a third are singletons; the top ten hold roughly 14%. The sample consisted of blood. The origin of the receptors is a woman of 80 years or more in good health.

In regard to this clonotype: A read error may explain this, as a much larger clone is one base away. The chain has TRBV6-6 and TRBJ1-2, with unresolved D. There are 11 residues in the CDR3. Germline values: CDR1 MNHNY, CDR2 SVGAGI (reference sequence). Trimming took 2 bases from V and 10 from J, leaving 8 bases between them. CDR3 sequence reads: CASSYARDYTF. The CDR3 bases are TGTGCCAGCAGTTACGCCCGGGACTACACCTTC.

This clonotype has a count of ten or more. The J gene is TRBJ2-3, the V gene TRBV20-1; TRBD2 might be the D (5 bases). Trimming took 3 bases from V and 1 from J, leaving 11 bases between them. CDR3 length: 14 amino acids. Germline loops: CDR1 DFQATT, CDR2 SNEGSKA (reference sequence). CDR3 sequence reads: CSASREAGTDTQYF. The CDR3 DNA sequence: TGCAGTGCTAGTCGGGAAGCGGGCACAGATACGCAGTATTTT.

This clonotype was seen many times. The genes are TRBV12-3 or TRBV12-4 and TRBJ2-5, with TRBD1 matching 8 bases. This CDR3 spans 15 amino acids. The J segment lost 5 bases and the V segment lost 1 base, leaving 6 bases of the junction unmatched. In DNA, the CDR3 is TGTGCCAGCAGTTTAGAACAGGGGGTAAAGGAGACCCAGTACTTC. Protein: CASSLEQGVKETQYF.